This T cell receptor beta chain was captured by sequencing in a study of T-cell memory formation after mild COVID-19. At the level of the study: Largely donor-specific sequence clusters came from a couple of donors. Study findings and constraints: Some clones that responded turned up in pre-infection memory, which suggests that cross-reactive memory joined in. CM and EM subsets held most contracting CD4+ clones; EMRA held CD8+ ones. The second-wave clones peaking on day 37 were not confirmed as SARS-CoV-2-specific.

Trimming stripped 3 bases from V and 1 base from J, with 8 bases between. The CDR3 runs 14 residues. Looked up from germline, CDR1 is MDHEN and CDR2 is SYDVKM. This clonotype was detected many times. The antigen is undetermined. TCRdb itself ran the 5' RACE reads through MiXCR, one entry per CDR3 protein. Of hundreds of thousands of distinct CDR3 sequences listed, approximately 14% were seen once; the top ten hold about 20%. Sequenced material: PBMCs or a T cell subset sorted from them (not recorded which). The chain links TRBV28 to TRBJ2-3; D is unclear. This TCR was recovered from a young man who had mild COVID-19 (a few samples of this study predate the infection). Cell type and time point are not known. CDR3 region: CASSFLSGTDTQYF. As DNA, the CDR3 is TGTGCCAGCAGTTTTCTTTCGGGCACAGATACGCAGTATTTT.